This T cell receptor beta chain stems from a study of shared clonotypes between healthy human individuals. Study information: Three CD4 naive, three CD4 memory, two CD8 naive and one CD8 memory plate were used per donor.

Positively selected for CCR7, the CD45RO-negative cells used as naive CD8 cells excluded terminally differentiated effector memory CD45RA+ cells. DNA at roughly 0.2 ug, tens of thousands of T cell genomes, went into sorted-subset replicate PCRs. The repertoire was sequenced with immunoSEQ multiplex PCR; TCRdb's copy has only in-frame clones and lacks some. The data show about 2 million clones, with 85% to 95% seen just once and roughly 1% held by the top ten. The trim removed 1 base at V and 3 bases at J, leaving 6 bases unmatched. This CDR3 region has 17 residues. Germline V gene lookup returns CDR1 SEHNR and CDR2 FQNEAQ (reference sequence).

Source material: naive CD8+ T cells sorted from blood. The chain is built from TRBV7-9 and TRBJ2-7; 13 nucleotides match TRBD2. This receptor was identified in a young man in good health. This CDR3 reads CASSLGEGLAGFYEQYF. DNA for the CDR3: TGTGCCAGCAGCTTAGGGGAGGGACTAGCGGGGTTCTACGAGCAGTACTTC.